What follows are 32 T cell receptor beta chains derived from one specimen sequenced in a study of spatial heterogeneity in lung cancer. Study-wide findings and caveats: Higher tumor mutation counts went along with higher counts of expanded intratumoral alpha and beta TCRs.

These receptors lack a known antigen. Time point of the sample: sample taken at primary tumor resection. A single record per CDR3 protein comes from TCRdb applying MiXCR to the 5' RACE reads. The sample holds around 100,000 distinct CDR3 sequences, under 4.5% seen once. Specimen: lung tumor tissue, collected at surgery. Receptors were obtained from a male donor with early-stage non-small cell lung cancer.

This clonotype came up many times. The CDR3 loop is CASSQRDTIQETQYF. The CDR3 DNA reads TGCGCCAGCAGCCAAAGAGACACCATCCAAGAGACCCAGTACTTC. The V gene is TRBV4-1, the J gene TRBJ2-5; D unresolved. The CDR3 covers 15 residues. V was trimmed by 2 bases and J by 1 base, leaving 11 bases between them. Germline CDR1 is MGHRA and CDR2 is YSYEKL.

Many counts were recorded for this clonotype. V gene TRBV7-2 combines with J gene TRBJ1-6; D might be TRBD1 (6 bases). The CDR3 consists of 15 residues. Germline loops: CDR1 SGHTA, CDR2 FQGNSA. Deletions cut 4 bases from V and 9 bases from J, with 16 bases between. CDR3 DNA sequence: TGTGCCAGCAGCTCTGGGGGCCTGGATGGTTCACCCCTCCACTTT. Encoded protein: CASSSGGLDGSPLHF.

This clonotype was seen a few times. This chain joins TRBV2 and TRBJ1-1; D perhaps matches TRBD1 (6 bases). The V gene lost 7 bases and the J gene lost 8 bases, with 26 bases spanning the gap. The V gene's germline CDR1 is SNHLY and CDR2 FYNNEI. This CDR3 has 16 amino acids. DNA of the CDR3: TGTGCCAGCATGGTCCAATTTTCACACAGGGATATAGAAGCTTTCTTT. It translates to CASMVQFSHRDIEAFF.

This rearrangement joins TRBV3-1 to TRBJ1-1, with a weak D call TRBD1 (6 bases). The germline V gene has CDR1 LGHDT and CDR2 YNNKEL (reference sequence). Trimming took 3 bases from V and 11 from J, leaving 19 bases between them. The CDR3 totals 14 residues. In DNA, the CDR3 is TGTGCCAGCAGCCACCGAGACAGGCCCCGGGTGGCTTTCTTT. Its protein product is CASSHRDRPRVAFF.

This sequence joins TRBV6-6 and TRBJ2-5; D gene unclear. This CDR3 is 12 amino acids long. Trimming took 5 bases from V and 5 from J, leaving 9 bases between them. From germline, CDR1 is MNHNY and CDR2 SVGAGI (reference sequence). In DNA, the CDR3 is TGTGCCAGCAGTCGTCCCAGCGAGACCCAGTACTTC. It yields the protein CASSRPSETQYF.

This clonotype appeared many times. V and J are TRBV5-1 and TRBJ2-6; D is perhaps TRBD1 (5 bases). This CDR3 has 16 amino acids. V was pared by 0 bases and J by 1 base, with 8 bases between. Germline CDR1 reads SGHRS; CDR2 reads YFSETQ. CDR3 sequence (DNA): TGCGCCAGCAGCTTGGAGGCAGGGTCTGGGGCCAACGTCCTGACTTTC. This translates into CASSLEAGSGANVLTF.

The chain combines TRBV5-5 with TRBJ1-1; 7 positions match TRBD1. The V gene end was trimmed by 3 bases and the J gene end by 8 bases; junction bases not matched to a gene: 10. Germline assignment: CDR1 SGHKS and CDR2 YYEKEE (reference sequence). This CDR3 spans 14 amino acids. The CDR3: CASSSRMDRTEAFF. DNA of the CDR3: TGTGCCAGCAGCTCACGGATGGACAGGACAGAAGCTTTCTTT.

This clonotype has at least ten counts. The chain links TRBV11-2 to TRBJ1-3, with a weak D call TRBD1 (6 bases). V dropped 5 bases and J dropped 0 bases, with 11 bases sitting between them. The CDR3 is made up of 15 amino acids. Germline CDR1 reads SGHAT; CDR2 reads FQNNGV. CDR3 amino acids: CASSQTTGSGNTIYF. DNA for the CDR3: TGTGCCAGCAGCCAAACGACAGGCTCTGGAAACACCATATATTTT.

This clonotype came up many times. The rearrangement uses TRBV6-6 and TRBJ1-4; D call uncertain. The V and J ends lost 5 bases and 8 bases respectively, with 18 bases between them. In germline, CDR1 is MNHNY, CDR2 SVGAGI (reference sequence). CDR3 size: 15 residues. The CDR3 is CASSPHYNSGEKLFF. CDR3 in DNA: TGTGCCAGCAGTCCACACTACAACTCGGGGGAAAAACTGTTTTTT.

This clonotype was seen many times. The V call is TRBV5-1, the J call TRBJ2-3; the D is unclear. V lost 2 bases and J lost 2, with 9 bases in between. The CDR3 is 14 residues long. Germline lookup yields CDR1 SGHRS and CDR2 YFSETQ. The CDR3: CASSFGEFTDTQYF. CDR3 DNA: TGCGCCAGCAGCTTTGGAGAATTCACAGATACGCAGTATTTT.

At least ten counts were recorded for this clonotype. V gene TRBV6-1 combines with J gene TRBJ2-5; the match to TRBD1 covers 7 bases. CDR1 and CDR2 (germline): MNHNS, SASEGT. J gave up 1 base and V 7 bases, and 6 bases lay outside the gene matches. The CDR3 runs 14 residues. CDR3 in amino acids: CASTNGQAQETQYF. CDR3 sequence (DNA): TGTGCCAGCACCAATGGACAGGCCCAAGAGACCCAGTACTTC.

Ten or more counts support this clonotype. DNA of the CDR3: TGTGCCACCAGCAGAGTAGTCGGGGGCGATGAGCAGTTCTTC. Amino acid sequence: CATSRVVGGDEQFF. J is TRBJ2-1 and V is TRBV15; D tentatively fits TRBD1 or TRBD2 (6 bases each). Germline V gene data show CDR1 as LNHNV and CDR2 as YYDKDF (reference sequence). V lost 1 base to trimming and J lost 8 bases, with 12 bases between them. The CDR3 totals 14 residues. Drawing the rest from reference TRBV15 and TRBJ2-1, the complete variable domain is DAMVIQNPRYQVTQFGKPVTLSCSQTLNHNVMYWYQQKSSQAPKLLFHYYDKDFNNEADTPDNFQSRRPNTSFCFLDIRSPGLGDTAMYLCATSRVVGGDEQFFGPGTRLTVL.

This clonotype was counted ten times or more. The chain has TRBV29-1 and TRBJ1-1; 7 positions match TRBD1. Germline assignment: CDR1 SQVTM and CDR2 ANQGSEA. Trimming removed 7 bases from V and 5 bases from J; junction bases left unmatched: 10. This CDR3 region has 13 residues. The CDR3 protein is CSALDRASTEAFF. The CDR3 nucleotides read TGCAGCGCACTAGACAGGGCCAGTACTGAAGCTTTCTTT.

In its sample, this clonotype was seen many times. The rearrangement uses TRBV5-1 and TRBJ2-3; 9 nucleotides agree with TRBD1. The CDR3 is 17 amino acids. The germline V gene has CDR1 SGHRS and CDR2 YFSETQ. V dropped 1 base and J dropped 3; count of bases not matched to a gene: 9. CDR3 in amino acids: CASSLLRTGEGTDTQYF. The CDR3 DNA reads TGCGCCAGCAGCTTGCTCCGGACAGGGGAAGGGACAGATACGCAGTATTTT.

This clonotype was seen a few times. The CDR3 loop is CASSVGGTEAFF. The DNA for the CDR3 is TGTGCCAGCAGCGTCGGGGGCACTGAAGCTTTCTTT. V and J are TRBV9 and TRBJ1-1; D possibly corresponds to TRBD1 (5 bases). V was cut by 2 bases and J by 4 bases, with 6 bases left in between. Germline assignment: CDR1 SGDLS and CDR2 YYNGEE. The CDR3 loop spans 12 amino acids.

This clonotype was seen more than once but under ten times. The chain recombines TRBV15 with TRBJ2-2; a weak D match, TRBD1 (6 bases). Germline V gene sequence: CDR1 LNHNV, CDR2 YYDKDF (reference sequence). V was shortened by 8 bases and J by 7 bases, with 17 bases between the two germline ends. CDR3 size: 14 residues. In DNA, the CDR3 is TGTGCCACCGAGGACAGCCCGACGGACGGGGAGCTGTTTTTT. Translated: CATEDSPTDGELFF. The entire variable domain, with the rest obtained from reference TRBV15 and TRBJ2-2, is as follows: DAMVIQNPRYQVTQFGKPVTLSCSQTLNHNVMYWYQQKSSQAPKLLFHYYDKDFNNEADTPDNFQSRRPNTSFCFLDIRSPGLGDTAMYLCATEDSPTDGELFFGEGSRLTVL.

The table lists this clonotype with many counts. This rearrangement joins TRBV10-3 to TRBJ1-6; no firm D call. The CDR3 length is 13 residues. Germline CDR1 ENHRY, CDR2 SYGVKD. V was clipped by 7 bases and J by 10 bases, with 14 bases between them. As DNA, the CDR3 is TGTGCCATCACGGGAGGGCCCCAATCACCCCTCCACTTT. It encodes CAITGGPQSPLHF.

A few counts support this clonotype. The chain employs TRBV20-1 and TRBJ2-3; perhaps TRBD2 as D (6 bases). Trimming shortened V by 5 bases and J by 0 bases, and 21 bases separated the two germline ends. There are 17 residues in the CDR3. Germline V gene sequence: CDR1 DFQATT, CDR2 SNEGSKA (reference sequence). This CDR3 reads CSAWDSDLATSTDTQYF. The CDR3 DNA is TGCAGTGCTTGGGATTCCGATCTAGCGACTAGCACAGATACGCAGTATTTT.

This clonotype was seen many times. The J gene is TRBJ2-1, the V gene TRBV7-8, with 7 positions matching TRBD2. Germline trimming cut 2 bases from V and 8 bases from J; bases unmatched to any gene: 12. This CDR3 has 16 amino acids. The germline CDR1 and CDR2 sequences are SGHVS and FQNEAQ. CDR3 residues: CASSLLGGSVRDEQFF. The CDR3 region has the DNA TGTGCCAGCAGCTTACTGGGCGGGAGTGTTAGGGATGAGCAGTTCTTC. Drawing the rest from reference TRBV7-8 and TRBJ2-1, the complete variable domain is GAGVSQSPRYKVAKRGQDVALRCDPISGHVSLFWYQQALGQGPEFLTYFQNEAQLDKSGLPSDRFFAERPEGSVSTLKIQRTQQEDSAVYLCASSLLGGSVRDEQFFGPGTRLTVL.

This chain links TRBV6-7 with TRBJ2-3; 7 bases fit TRBD2. TRBV6-7 qualifies as an ORF whose function is uncertain. The V segment lost 7 bases and the J segment 2 bases; nucleotides outside the gene matches: 18. This CDR3 has 18 amino acids. The CDR3 region is CASTWEGSITWDTDTQYF. CDR3 nucleotides: TGTGCCAGCACTTGGGAGGGGTCGATTACCTGGGACACAGATACGCAGTATTTT.

This clonotype was counted ten times or more. This chain uses TRBV10-3 with TRBJ2-2; D perhaps matches TRBD2 (6 bases). Trimming removed 8 bases at V and 3 bases at J, with 10 bases between. The CDR3 is made up of 13 amino acids. Germline CDR1 reads ENHRY; CDR2 reads SYGVKD. CDR3 sequence (DNA): TGTGCCATCGGGGGGACGTACACCGGGGAGCTGTTTTTT. Encoded protein: CAIGGTYTGELFF.

This clonotype was picked up many times. V gene TRBV12-3 or TRBV12-4 combines with J gene TRBJ1-5, with D uncertain. The ends were cut back, 7 bases at V and 1 base at J, with 17 bases in the middle. The CDR3 covers 16 residues. CDR3 amino acids: CASKVGTEASNQPQHF. The CDR3 DNA is TGTGCCAGCAAGGTGGGCACGGAAGCGAGCAATCAGCCCCAGCATTTT.

This clonotype was picked up many times. This chain connects TRBV20-1 to TRBJ2-5; D is perhaps TRBD1 (6 bases). The CDR3 is 11 residues long. Trimming removed 7 bases from V and 2 bases from J, with 8 bases in between. Looked up from germline, CDR1 is DFQATT and CDR2 is SNEGSKA (reference sequence). CDR3 coding DNA: TGCAGTGGACAGGTTCAAGAGACCCAGTACTTC. Its translation is CSGQVQETQYF.

This clonotype was counted between two and nine times. This chain uses TRBV30 with TRBJ1-2, with 10 positions matching TRBD1. V was clipped by 0 bases and J by 8 bases; unmatched bases: 9. CDR3 length: 15 residues. Germline V CDR1 and CDR2: GTSNPN, SVGIG (reference sequence). In nucleotides, the CDR3 is TGTGCCTGGAGTGTACTTGGGACAGGGGAATACGGCTACACCTTC. It translates to CAWSVLGTGEYGYTF.

This clonotype was detected only a few times. The rearrangement uses TRBV25-1 and TRBJ1-4; the D gene is possibly TRBD1 (5 bases). CDR1 is MGHDK, CDR2 SYGVNS, per germline. The length of the CDR3 is 15 residues. Between the trimmed V and J ends, which lost 2 bases and 7 bases, there was a span of 14 bases. The CDR3 region is CASSEVGGASEKLFF. DNA of the CDR3: TGTGCCAGCAGTGAAGTGGGCGGGGCGTCTGAAAAACTGTTTTTT.

In this sample, this clonotype turned up many times. This chain connects TRBV20-1 to TRBJ1-1, with no clear D. This CDR3 has 13 residues. Germline assignment: CDR1 DFQATT and CDR2 SNEGSKA (reference sequence). V gave up 0 bases and J gave up 2 bases, with 7 bases separating them. The CDR3 here is CSARDLGNTEAFF. DNA of the CDR3: TGCAGTGCTAGAGATTTAGGAAACACTGAAGCTTTCTTT.

This clonotype was detected many times. This chain joins TRBV28 and TRBJ2-3; 9 bases are a match to TRBD1. V shed 3 bases and J 8 bases; nucleotides not matched to a gene: 6. Germline V gene lookup returns CDR1 MDHEN and CDR2 SYDVKM. The CDR3 loop spans 14 amino acids. CDR3 DNA: TGTGCCAGCAGTTTTGACAGGGGGTCAGCTACGCAGTATTTT. This translates into CASSFDRGSATQYF.

This clonotype was found many times. This chain joins TRBV20-1 and TRBJ1-2, with D tentatively TRBD1 (6 bases). Trimming pared 4 bases from V and 4 bases from J, leaving 22 bases between. This CDR3 is built from 16 residues. The germline gives CDR1 DFQATT, CDR2 SNEGSKA (reference sequence). CDR3 loop: CSAIDPGGGQGYGYTF. CDR3 DNA: TGCAGTGCTATAGACCCCGGAGGGGGGCAAGGCTATGGCTACACCTTC.

This clonotype showed up just a few times. The genes are TRBV5-4 and TRBJ2-7; no clear D. Germline assignment: CDR1 SGHNT and CDR2 YYREEE (reference sequence). The V end was cut by 0 bases, the J end by 5 bases, with 12 bases between. The CDR3 has 14 amino acids. The chain's CDR3 is CASSLDPGSHEQYF. CDR3 DNA: TGTGCCAGCAGCTTGGATCCGGGCAGCCACGAGCAGTACTTC.

In this sample, this clonotype turned up many times. The genes are TRBV2 and TRBJ1-5; D may be TRBD1 (6 bases). Germline CDR1 reads SNHLY; CDR2 reads FYNNEI. This CDR3 has 14 amino acids. Trimming pared 5 bases from V and 7 bases from J, leaving 15 bases between. CDR3 sequence reads: CASSSWGAGQPQHF. The CDR3 nucleotides read TGTGCCAGCAGTTCTTGGGGGGCCGGGCAGCCCCAGCATTTT.

V gene TRBV7-2 combines with J gene TRBJ2-3, with D tentatively TRBD2 (6 bases). Trimming took 8 bases from V and 3 from J, leaving 18 bases between them. The CDR3 consists of 15 residues. CDR1 and CDR2 from the germline V gene are SGHTA and FQGNSA. This CDR3 is CASRKGLARTDTQYF. The CDR3 DNA follows: TGTGCCAGCCGAAAGGGGCTAGCGCGTACAGATACGCAGTATTTT.

Many counts were recorded for this clonotype. The rearrangement uses TRBV27 and TRBJ2-3; the match to TRBD2 covers 10 bases. The ends lost 10 bases at V and 0 bases at J; junction bases unmatched: 4. The CDR3 has 14 amino acids. Germline CDR1 and CDR2: MNHEY and SMNVEV (reference sequence). The CDR3 is CATKTSGSTDTQYF. In DNA form, the CDR3 reads TGTGCCACCAAGACTAGCGGGAGCACAGATACGCAGTATTTT.